This T cell receptor beta chain was identified during a study of early T cells in non-severe SARS-CoV-2 infection (dated by TCRdb to the early 2020s). In the study overall: Because TCR sequencing relied on bulk RNA taken from unsorted whole blood, pairing of alpha and beta chains was not possible. General findings and caveats noted by the study authors: VDJdb matching was skewed toward anti-spike CD8 responses and likely underestimated virus-specific expansions, missing private and CD4 specificities.

Library preparation used 5' RACE. Sequenced using a NextSeq 500. The TCR library protocol attached unique molecular identifiers to individual cDNA molecules to correct for sequencing error and PCR bias. TCR alpha and beta chains were both sequenced, and the abundances of alpha and beta sequences in each sample were closely correlated with each other. On the authors' methods: Decombinator V4 was used to perform V gene, J gene and CDR3 annotation of TCR sequences. TCRs were defined as expanded if a significant change between any two time points was detected under a Poisson model with p below 0.0001. TCR abundances were normalised to the total number of TCRs sequenced per sample and expressed as counts per million. MAIT TCRs were defined by TRAV1-2 paired with TRAJ12, TRAJ20 or TRAJ33, and iNKT TCRs by TRAV10 paired with TRAJ18. A search of VDJdb, accessed on 1 November 2021, was run for TCRs annotated to CMV, EBV and SARS-CoV-2, with TCRs annotated for multiple antigens excluded. Starting from the raw public reads, TCRdb applied fastp trimming at Q25, assembled clones with MiXCR and retained in-frame beta chains. Under each unique CDR3 protein, matching rows form one entry showing the most common genes and DNA. What appears here as the V and J calls and clone size reflects TCRdb's work, not the paper's. Within this sample are tens of thousands of distinct CDR3 sequences, with less than 15% of them counted one time only. Of the sample, around 5.8% is held by the ten largest clones.

This clonotype appeared a few times. This receptor's antigen is unknown. No base quality information exists; no much larger clone differs at one position. For this chain, trimming is 1 base at the V end and 6 bases at the J end, and the number of junction bases without a gene match is 6. From the cysteine up to the phenylalanine, the CDR3 has a length of 15 residues. The only DNA kept is the CDR3, 45 bases in frame from the first base. The germline V gene (reference sequence) supplies CDR1 LGHDT and CDR2 YNNKEL. The study was a case-control design nested within a healthcare worker cohort in London, UK, with weekly nasopharyngeal swab PCR tests and blood sampling. Healthcare workers were enrolled in the week of the UK lockdown, from 23 to 31 March 2020, and were followed every week for up to roughly 15 weeks.

The chain couples TRBV3-1 to TRBJ2-5, with 9 central nucleotides matching TRBD2. This sequence was found in an adult who was a healthcare worker with PCR-confirmed SARS-CoV-2 infection or an uninfected control (not recorded which). Material: whole blood. CDR3 sequence: CASSQAPSGVKTQYF. The sequence in DNA is TGTGCCAGCAGCCAAGCGCCTAGCGGGGTGAAGACCCAGTACTTC.